This is a list of T cell receptor beta chains from one sample in a study of cytomegalovirus exposure and HLA in healthy donors. Assay: immunoSEQ multiplex PCR; the TCRdb copy retains only in-frame clones and omits some. Among 75,000 to 95,000 clones listed, around 77% were seen once. The sequenced material came from PBMCs. These receptors came from a man in his forties or fifties in good health and CMV-seronegative. Both conserved end residues are part of each CDR3. The D gene is left open where the match is weak. Clone size, where shown, is once, few, many, or a class for clones that have expanded.

TRBJ1-1	-	-	TRBV5-5	TGTGCCAGCAGCTTGACAGGTAACACTGAAGCTTTCTTT	CASSLTGNTEAFF
TRBJ2-7	TRBD1	-	TRBV2	TGTGCCAGCAGTGCTCCCGGGACAGGAGTTTACGAGCAGTACTTC	CASSAPGTGVYEQYF
TRBJ2-4	-	-	TRBV10-3	TGTGCCATCAGTGAGGTATTACAGCTAGCCAAAAACATTCAGTACTTC	CAISEVLQLAKNIQYF
TRBJ2-7	-	-	TRBV5-3	TGTGCCAGAAGCTTGGTACAGAAACCCTACGAGCAGTACTTC	CARSLVQKPYEQYF
TRBJ1-2	-	-	TRBV27	TGTGCCAGCAGCCCTCAGGGGCCCCCGCATGGCTACACCTTC	CASSPQGPPHGYTF
TRBJ2-1	TRBD2	-	TRBV10-2	TGCGCCAGCTCCTCTATTCGACTAGCGGGGGGGAATGAGCAGTTCTTC	CASSSIRLAGGNEQFF
TRBJ1-3	-	-	TRBV5-4	TGTGCCAGCAGCTCGCAGGGAAGCTCTGGAAACACCATATATTTT	CASSSQGSSGNTIYF
TRBJ1-2	-	-	TRBV2	TGTGCCAGCAGTGAAGAATATAGAGTGTATGGCTACACCTTC	CASSEEYRVYGYTF
TRBJ2-2	-	-	TRBV2	TGTGCCAGCAGTGAAGTCAGGGAGCTGTTTTTT	CASSEVRELFF
TRBJ1-2	-	-	TRBV2	TGTGCCAGCACTACGACTTTAACCATAAGTGGCTATGGCTACACCTTC	CASTTTLTISGYGYTF
TRBJ2-7	-	few	TRBV6-6	TGTGCCAGCAGAATTAAACAGGGAGAGCAAGCCGAGCAGTACTTC	CASRIKQGEQAEQYF
TRBJ2-7	TRBD2	few	TRBV6-5	TGTGCCAGCAGTCGCCAACTAGCGGGGGGCTACGAGCAGTACTTC	CASSRQLAGGYEQYF
TRBJ1-4	-	-	TRBV28	TGTGCCAGCAGTCCCGTCCGTGAAAAACTGTTTTTT	CASSPVREKLFF
TRBJ1-4	-	once	TRBV9	TGTGCCAGCAGCTCGAGGTCGGGTAGTGAAGAAAAACTGTTTTTT	CASSSRSGSEEKLFF
TRBJ2-5	TRBD2	-	TRBV7-9	TGTGCCAGCAGCCCCCTTCTAGCGGGACTACAAGAGACCCAGTACTTC	CASSPLLAGLQETQYF
TRBJ2-7	-	-	TRBV7-9	TGTGCCAGCAGCTCGACCGGGAACGAGCAGTACTTC	CASSSTGNEQYF
TRBJ2-3	-	-	TRBV2	TGTGCCAGTTGCAGGGGTAGTCCAGATACGCAGTATTTT	CASCRGSPDTQYF
TRBJ2-7	TRBD2	-	TRBV5-6	TGTGCCAGCAGCCTGGCGCGGGGGAGGTACGAGCAGTACTTC	CASSLARGRYEQYF
TRBJ1-2	-	-	TRBV28	TGTGCCAGCAGTTTAGCTACAGGGCCGGGTGGCTACACCTTC	CASSLATGPGGYTF
TRBJ2-1	TRBD2	-	TRBV4-1	TGCGCCAGCAGCCAAGCGATGGGACTAGCGGGAAATGAGCAGTTCTTC	CASSQAMGLAGNEQFF
TRBJ1-5	TRBD1	-	TRBV6-5	TGTGCCAGCAGACCCCCAGGGGGCGGTCAGCCCCAGCATTTT	CASRPPGGGQPQHF
TRBJ2-3	TRBD1	-	TRBV5-1	TGCGCCAGCCACGGCGGACAGGGTCCAGATACGCAGTATTTT	CASHGGQGPDTQYF
TRBJ2-2	TRBD1	-	TRBV7-3	TGTGCCAGCAGCCAATCTGACAGGGGAACAACCGGGGAGCTGTTTTTT	CASSQSDRGTTGELFF
TRBJ1-1	-	-	TRBV18	TGTGCCAGCTCCCCACCCCCAGACACCCCACCCCGTACTGAAGCTTTCTTT	CASSPPPDTPPRTEAFF
TRBJ2-7	TRBD1	-	TRBV5-1	TGCGCCAGCAACGGAGGAGGACAGGGGAACCACGAGCAGTACTTC	CASNGGGQGNHEQYF
TRBJ2-2	TRBD1	-	TRBV6-4	TGTGCCAGCAGTTCCCAGGCGACAGGGTTGTACACCGGGGAGCTGTTTTTT	CASSSQATGLYTGELFF
TRBJ1-2	TRBD1	-	TRBV7-2	TGTGCCAGCAGCTTAGCGGACAGGGGCTATGGCTACACCTTC	CASSLADRGYGYTF
TRBJ1-2	-	-	TRBV28	TGTGCCAGCAGTTTCCTGTGGGAAGGGAGAAACTATGGCTACACCTTC	CASSFLWEGRNYGYTF
TRBJ2-4	-	few	TRBV15	TGTGCCACCAGCAAGTCGGACACGAAAAACATTCAGTACTTC	CATSKSDTKNIQYF
TRBJ2-7	TRBD1	-	TRBV5-1	TGCGCCAGCAGCTTTCCGACAGGGGACAACGAGCAGTACTTC	CASSFPTGDNEQYF
TRBJ2-3	-	-	TRBV6-1	TGTGCCAGCAGTGAAGACGGCAGGCGAAGCACAGATACGCAGTATTTT	CASSEDGRRSTDTQYF
TRBJ2-6	-	-	TRBV7-9	TGTGCCAGCAGCTCGGGGGGGGCCAACGTCCTGACTTTC	CASSSGGANVLTF
TRBJ1-1	-	-	TRBV14	TGTGCCAGCAGCCAAGATCCAGGGGTGACTGAAGCTTTCTTT	CASSQDPGVTEAFF
TRBJ1-2	TRBD1	-	TRBV19	TGTGCCAGTAGTCGACAGGGAGCTAACTATGGCTACACCTTC	CASSRQGANYGYTF
TRBJ2-7	-	-	TRBV4-3	TGCGCCAGCAGCCAAGATCTTCCCTACGAGCAGTACTTC	CASSQDLPYEQYF